A single sample is the source of the 20 T cell receptor beta chains below, sequenced in a study of T-cell memory formation after mild COVID-19. MiXCR was run by TCRdb on the 5' RACE reads, yielding one entry per CDR3 protein. The sample has fewer than 600,000 distinct CDR3 sequences, about 20% seen once. Material: PBMCs or a T cell subset sorted from them (not recorded which). Receptor source: an adult woman who had mild COVID-19 (a few samples of this study predate the infection). Cell type and time point are not known.

V and J are TRBV3-1 and TRBJ2-5; 13 nucleotides match TRBD2. Germline V gene sequence: CDR1 LGHDT, CDR2 YNNKEL (reference sequence). The V and J ends lost 1 base and 4 bases, in that order; junction bases with no gene match: 6. CDR3 length: 17 residues. The DNA for the CDR3 is TGTGCCAGCAGCCAAGCCGGACTAGCGGGGGTTCGAGAGACCCAGTACTTC. Protein sequence: CASSQAGLAGVRETQYF.

V gene TRBV5-1 combines with J gene TRBJ1-1; no clear D. V lost 4 bases and J lost 1, with 11 bases in between. CDR1 and CDR2 (germline): SGHRS, YFSETQ. This CDR3 contains 14 residues. CDR3 bases: TGCGCCAGCAGCCGGGTACCAGAGAACACTGAAGCTTTCTTT. It specifies CASSRVPENTEAFF.

The rearrangement links TRBV5-1 to TRBJ2-1; 10 positions agree with TRBD2. From germline, CDR1 is SGHRS and CDR2 YFSETQ. CDR3 length: 14 amino acids. V dropped 4 bases and J dropped 9; count of bases not matched to a gene: 7. The DNA for the CDR3 is TGCGCCAGCAGCCCGGGGGAGCGGGAGGGTGAGCAGTTCTTC. Its translation: CASSPGEREGEQFF.

There are a few counts of this clonotype. The chain links TRBV5-1 to TRBJ2-5; a possible D gene is TRBD1 (6 bases). In germline, CDR1 is SGHRS, CDR2 YFSETQ. The CDR3 extends over 14 amino acids. V was clipped by 9 bases and J by 1 base, with 16 bases between them. The chain's CDR3 is CATKLRGGQETQYF. The CDR3 DNA is TGCGCCACCAAGTTACGAGGGGGCCAAGAGACCCAGTACTTC.

The chain joins TRBV5-1 to TRBJ2-3, with 8 bases identical to TRBD1. Germline V gene lookup returns CDR1 SGHRS and CDR2 YFSETQ. CDR3 length equals 16 residues. V lost 4 bases and J lost 2; bases outside the gene matches: 9. CDR3 protein: CASSGRDRYPTDTQYF. The CDR3 DNA reads TGCGCCAGCAGCGGCCGGGACAGGTACCCCACAGATACGCAGTATTTT.

The chain links TRBV7-9 to TRBJ1-1; D remains ambiguous. The CDR3 extends over 17 amino acids. Germline CDR1 and CDR2: SEHNR and FQNEAQ (reference sequence). The V and J ends lost 0 bases and 4 bases respectively, with 18 bases between them. As DNA, the CDR3 is TGTGCCAGCAGCTTAGCGGTCGGGAGAGGAGGGTCCACTGAAGCTTTCTTT. It yields the protein CASSLAVGRGGSTEAFF.

In this sample, this clonotype turned up many times. V usage is TRBV5-5 and J usage is TRBJ1-2, with D possibly being TRBD1 (5 bases). The germline V gene has CDR1 SGHKS and CDR2 YYEKEE (reference sequence). The CDR3 consists of 15 residues. The V end was cut by 1 base, the J end by 6 bases, with 16 bases between. CDR3 DNA: TGTGCCAGCAGCTTGATGGGACTGGAGAGGGATGGCTACACCTTC. As protein: CASSLMGLERDGYTF.

This clonotype was picked up a small number of times. The chain couples TRBV4-2 to TRBJ2-1; 9 nucleotides line up with TRBD1. The V and J ends lost 4 bases and 8 bases, in that order; junction bases with no gene match: 12. Per the germline V gene, CDR1 is LGHNA and CDR2 is YNFKEQ. This CDR3 is 16 amino acids long. CDR3 sequence (DNA): TGTGCCAGCAGCCCATACCGGGACAGGGCCACTGATGAGCAGTTCTTC. Amino acids: CASSPYRDRATDEQFF.

This clonotype came up a few times. This chain connects TRBV5-1 to TRBJ2-7; D not resolved. CDR3 length: 16 residues. Looked up from germline, CDR1 is SGHRS and CDR2 is YFSETQ. The V end lost 4 bases, the J end lost 5 bases, and 22 bases lay between the germline ends. The CDR3, as DNA: TGCGCCAGCAGCAGTGGTTCGGCAGGTCCCCATCACGAGCAGTACTTC. This codes for CASSSGSAGPHHEQYF.

The chain couples TRBV4-1 to TRBJ1-4; D is unresolved. CDR1 MGHRA and CDR2 YSYEKL come from the germline V gene. CDR3 length: 15 amino acids. V lost 3 bases, J lost 7 bases, and 15 bases lay in between. CDR3 coding DNA: TGCGCCAGCAGCCATCCGGGAAGGGAAGGTGAAAAACTGTTTTTT. Protein product: CASSHPGREGEKLFF.

This clonotype has a single count. The chain carries TRBV19 and TRBJ2-7; D is perhaps TRBD2 (5 bases). This CDR3 has 15 amino acids. V lost 3 bases and J 1 base, leaving 13 bases between the germline ends. Per the germline V gene, CDR1 is LNHDA and CDR2 is SQIVND (reference sequence). The CDR3 DNA follows: TGTGCCAGTAGTATCGAGGCCCGAGGGTCCTACGAGCAGTACTTC. It encodes CASSIEARGSYEQYF. The variable domain in full, with the rest retrieved from reference TRBV19 and TRBJ2-7, is DGGITQSPKYLFRKEGQNVTLSCEQNLNHDAMYWYRQDPGQGLRLIYYSQIVNDFQKGDIAEGYSVSREKKESFPLTVTSAQKNPTAFYLCASSIEARGSYEQYFGPGTRLTVT.

The J gene is TRBJ2-5, the V gene TRBV4-1; 7 nucleotides agree with TRBD2. CDR3 length equals 12 residues. The J segment lost 7 bases and the V segment lost 2 bases, leaving 1 base of the junction unmatched. Germline V CDR1 and CDR2: MGHRA, YSYEKL. The CDR3 spells CASSQSGGTQYF. The CDR3 DNA sequence: TGCGCCAGCAGCCAATCGGGGGGGACCCAGTACTTC.

In its sample, this clonotype was seen many times. V gene TRBV20-1 combines with J gene TRBJ1-5; tentative D call: TRBD1 (5 bases). The V end was cut by 3 bases, the J end by 0 bases, with 15 bases between. The length of the CDR3 is 16 residues. The germline V gene encodes CDR1 DFQATT and CDR2 SNEGSKA (reference sequence). The CDR3 spells CSARERGIYSNQPQHF. CDR3 DNA sequence: TGCAGTGCTAGGGAGCGGGGGATCTATAGCAATCAGCCCCAGCATTTT.

The chain carries TRBV7-9 and TRBJ2-7; 13 bases are a match to TRBD2. The CDR3 covers 18 residues. Germline V gene lookup returns CDR1 SEHNR and CDR2 FQNEAQ (reference sequence). The V segment lost 0 bases and the J segment 7 bases; nucleotides outside the gene matches: 12. The CDR3 spells CASSLAPPTSGRAQEQYF. CDR3 sequence (DNA): TGTGCCAGCAGCTTAGCTCCCCCTACTAGCGGGAGGGCTCAGGAGCAGTACTTC. The whole variable domain, filled in from reference TRBV7-9 and TRBJ2-7, reads DTGVSQNPRHKITKRGQNVTFRCDPISEHNRLYWYRQTLGQGPEFLTYFQNEAQLEKSRLLSDRFSAERPKGSFSTLEIQRTEQGDSAMYLCASSLAPPTSGRAQEQYFGPGTRLTVT.

There are a few counts of this clonotype. This chain connects TRBV20-1 to TRBJ2-3; the D is unclear. Germline values: CDR1 DFQATT, CDR2 SNEGSKA (reference sequence). V gave up 0 bases and J gave up 1 base, with 11 bases separating them. This CDR3 contains 15 residues. The CDR3 reads CSARENGLGTDTQYF. The CDR3, as DNA: TGCAGTGCTAGAGAGAACGGGCTGGGCACAGATACGCAGTATTTT.

A few counts support this clonotype. The rearrangement links TRBV7-3 to TRBJ2-2; no reliable D call. Germline CDR1 reads SGHTA; CDR2 reads FQGTGA. CDR3 size: 16 residues. V shed 6 bases and J shed 6 bases, with 20 bases lying between them. The CDR3 sequence is CASSPRFWANAGELFF. As DNA, the CDR3 is TGTGCCAGCAGTCCCCGTTTCTGGGCAAACGCCGGGGAGCTGTTTTTT.

The chain combines TRBV27 with TRBJ2-7; TRBD2 might be the D (5 bases). Germline V gene lookup returns CDR1 MNHEY and CDR2 SMNVEV (reference sequence). Trimming removed 5 bases at V and 1 base at J, with 15 bases between. This CDR3 is 15 amino acids long. For the CDR3, the DNA is TGTGCCAGCAGTCCCCGGACTTACTATTCCTACGAGCAGTACTTC. Translated, it gives CASSPRTYYSYEQYF.

The chain joins TRBV5-1 to TRBJ1-2; 9 bases fit TRBD1. The V gene end was trimmed by 0 bases and the J gene end by 3 bases; junction bases not matched to a gene: 3. This CDR3 contains 15 residues. Germline CDR1 and CDR2: SGHRS and YFSETQ. The CDR3 here is CASSLGQGDDYGYTF. CDR3 nucleotides: TGCGCCAGCAGCTTGGGACAGGGGGACGACTATGGCTACACCTTC. The variable domain in full, completed from reference TRBV5-1 and TRBJ1-2, reads KAGVTQTPRYLIKTRGQQVTLSCSPISGHRSVSWYQQTPGQGLQFLFEYFSETQRNKGNFPGRFSGRQFSNSRSEMNVSTLELGDSALYLCASSLGQGDDYGYTFGSGTRLTVV.

The rearrangement joins TRBV5-1 to TRBJ2-7; 7 bases line up with TRBD1. With V trimmed by 0 bases and J by 3 bases, 3 bases remained unmatched. The germline CDR1 and CDR2 sequences are SGHRS and YFSETQ. The CDR3 runs 14 residues. CDR3 sequence reads: CASSLEGQLYEQYF. The CDR3 nucleotides are TGCGCCAGCAGCTTGGAGGGACAGCTCTACGAGCAGTACTTC.

The chain links TRBV27 to TRBJ2-7, with TRBD2 identical over 9 bases. Losses at the gene ends were 6 bases for V and 5 bases for J; bases not matched to a gene: 14. CDR3 size: 16 residues. From germline, CDR1 is MNHEY and CDR2 SMNVEV (reference sequence). In DNA form, the CDR3 reads TGTGCCAGCAGCCCCTTAGGAGTAGCGGGAGTTCACGAGCAGTACTTC. It specifies CASSPLGVAGVHEQYF.